The present entry profiles one T cell receptor (beta chain) with its context. The antigen is unknown. This sample is part of a study of cytomegalovirus exposure and HLA in healthy donors. Broader study findings: Later, an analysis found that common viral pathogens appeared to be linked with several of the most significant clusters. Rarity marked most TCR sequences, yet some public TCRs occurred in many donors. Productive status was seen about 90% or about 30% of the time for most TCR beta V segments in an earlier analysis.

The study ran its PCR with 60 Vbeta and 13 Jbeta primers. TCRdb's copy holds only in-frame clones and misses some; the assay was immunoSEQ multiplex PCR. The sample has fewer than 95,000 clones, about 74% seen once. Sequencing was performed on PBMCs. This TCR was recovered from a man aged 35 to 55 in good health and CMV-seronegative.

The CDR3 loop is CASKYVNTGELFF. The DNA of the CDR3 is TGTGCCAGCAAATATGTTAACACCGGGGAGCTGTTTTTT. V and J are TRBV2 and TRBJ2-2; D not certain. The CDR3 sequence is 13 residues long. V was pared by 7 bases and J by 2 bases, with 8 bases between. Germline V gene lookup returns CDR1 SNHLY and CDR2 FYNNEI.